This T cell receptor beta chain emerged from a study of blood T cells in healthy people across ages. The table lists this clonotype with a few counts. Then a second PCR, running about 6 to 11 cycles, was carried out with a sample-barcoded 5' primer and a J-beta primer mix. TCRdb reprocessed the 5' RACE reads with MiXCR, giving one entry per CDR3 protein. The sample has about 640,000 distinct CDR3 sequences, 58% seen once. V was clipped by 9 bases and J by 7 bases; unmatched bases: 5. The CDR3 covers 13 residues. Germline CDR1 MNHNS, CDR2 SASEGT. The material sequenced was blood. The chain uses TRBV6-1 and TRBJ1-4, with TRBD1 matching over 10 bases. This TCR came from a man between 60 and 75 years old in good health. CDR3 protein: CASRTGGSEKLFF. DNA of the CDR3: TGTGCCAGTAGGACAGGGGGAAGTGAAAAACTGTTTTTT.